This T cell receptor beta chain was identified in a study of blood T cell repertoires in COVID-19. Overall study: Sites across the United States, Italy and Spain contributed samples from acute and convalescent COVID-19. Sources were T cells, B-cell-depleted T cells, or PBMCs; the material itself was cDNA or gDNA.

With 4 bases removed from V and 5 bases from J, the gap between germline ends came to 14 bases. Germline lookup yields CDR1 MNHNY and CDR2 SVGAGI (reference sequence). CDR3 size: 14 residues. In the authors' methods: Reference gene primers were amplified, and this amplification served to estimate nucleated cell counts. Data came from immunoSEQ multiplex PCR; TCRdb stores just in-frame clones and leaves some out. V and J calls and clone size follow that table, whereas D and trimming were derived from the DNA. Found here are some 110,000 clones, roughly nine tenths of them singletons; the top ten hold roughly 5%.

Sequences were obtained from peripheral blood. The V and J genes are TRBV6-6 and TRBJ2-5; weak D call: TRBD1 (6 bases). The TCR was taken from a human donor in a cohort sampled during active COVID-19. The CDR3 coding sequence is TGTGCCAGCAGTTGGCAGGGGCCCCGGGAGACCCAGTACTTC. Its protein is CASSWQGPRETQYF.